This record covers a single T cell receptor (beta chain). Together with a sample-barcoded 5' primer, a J-beta primer mix was included in a second PCR lasting roughly 6 to 12 cycles. In TCRdb, the 5' RACE reads were re-called with MiXCR into one record per CDR3 protein. The sample consists of 1.5 million to 2 million distinct CDR3 sequences, 49% of them appearing once. This entry is derived from a study of blood T cells in healthy people across ages. V shed 2 bases, J shed 5 bases, and the junction held 15 bases outside the gene matches. Looked up from germline, CDR1 is MGHDK and CDR2 is SYGVNS. The CDR3 has 18 residues.

The receptor was derived from a woman in her 40s in good health. Input material: blood. The rearrangement joins TRBV25-1 to TRBJ2-3; 8 nucleotides line up with TRBD2. The CDR3 region has the DNA TGTGCCAGCAGTGAAAGTCAAGCGGGGGCGACCTCCGGAGATACGCAGTATTTT. Translated, it gives CASSESQAGATSGDTQYF. Full variable domain (outside the CDR3, taken from reference TRBV25-1 and TRBJ2-3): EADIYQTPRYLVIGTGKKITLECSQTMGHDKMYWYQQDPGMELHLIHYSYGVNSTEKGDLSSESTVSRIRTEHFPLTLESARPSHTSQYLCASSESQAGATSGDTQYFGPGTRLTVL.